This is a list of T cell receptor beta chains from one sample in a study of blood T cell repertoires in COVID-19. The protocol was immunoSEQ multiplex PCR, while the TCRdb copy is restricted to in-frame clones and leaves out a portion. Of fewer than 180,000 clones in the sample, about nine tenths were seen once. The sequenced material came from peripheral blood. The source is a woman aged 60-75 years with active or convalescent COVID-19. Each CDR3 is given with its conserved first and last residue.

>TRBJ2-1|TRBV5-4
CASSLGVGGYNEQFF
>TRBJ2-1|TRBV7-2
CASSRSAGDNEQFF
>TRBJ2-1|TRBV7-2
CASSIWTSGGLSYNEQFF
>TRBJ2-3|TRBV6-2/TRBV6-3
CASSSGTSGGTDTQYF
>TRBJ1-4|TRBV10-3
CASGSGQGLEKLFF
>TRBJ1-5|TRBV5-8
CASSQHREWYQPQHF
>TRBJ2-7|TRBV28
CASSRIGPQGGRKRGGGHEQYF
>TRBJ2-7|TRBV19
CASSMEWMREQYF
>TRBJ2-7|TRBV6-5
CASSPSREQYF
>TRBJ2-7|TRBV3-1/TRBV3-2
CASSLTFDSYEQYF
>TRBJ1-4|TRBV4-3
CASSQTDRGRLDEKLFF
>TRBJ1-4|TRBV27
CASRLQGAEEKLFF
>TRBJ2-7|TRBV4-1
CASTQGLAGSYEQYF
>TRBJ1-1|TRBV7-2
CASSFPGQGNTEAFF
>TRBJ1-2|TRBV7-2
CASSSDNRVGGYTF
>TRBJ2-2|TRBV7-2
CASSSGLAGAGTGELFF
>TRBJ2-2|TRBV5-6
CASSLVLAGLNTGELFF